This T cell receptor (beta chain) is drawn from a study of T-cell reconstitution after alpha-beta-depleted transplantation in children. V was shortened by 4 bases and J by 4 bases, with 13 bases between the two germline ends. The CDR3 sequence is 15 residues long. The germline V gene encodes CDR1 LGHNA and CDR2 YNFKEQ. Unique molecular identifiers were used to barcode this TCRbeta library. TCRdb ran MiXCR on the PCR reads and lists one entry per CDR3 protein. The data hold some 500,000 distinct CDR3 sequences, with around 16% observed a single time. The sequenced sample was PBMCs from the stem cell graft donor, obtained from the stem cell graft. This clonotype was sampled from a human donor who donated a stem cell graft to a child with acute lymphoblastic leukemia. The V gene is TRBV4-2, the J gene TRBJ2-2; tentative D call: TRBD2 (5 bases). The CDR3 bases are TGTGCCAGCAGCCGTCCTACGGGATCCACCGGGGAGCTGTTTTTT. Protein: CASSRPTGSTGELFF.